Listed here are 5 T cell receptor beta chains from one sample, sequenced in a study of T cell repertoires in cytomegalovirus infection. MiXCR, applied by TCRdb to the reads, yields one record per CDR3 protein. Counted here are nearly 700,000 distinct CDR3 sequences, 33% occurring once; the ten biggest clones make up around a sixth. Antigens for these TCRs are unknown. Sequenced material: cultured PBMCs, taken from culture after CMV antigen stimulation. The receptors originated from a human donor in good health (CMV status not recorded). Some clones in this sample may be carry-over from other donors' samples.

This clonotype turned up a few times. The V and J genes are TRBV11-2 and TRBJ2-7; the match to TRBD1 covers 9 bases. Germline V lookup: CDR1 SGHAT, CDR2 FQNNGV. The trim removed 5 bases at V and 0 bases at J, leaving 11 bases unmatched. This CDR3 spans 17 amino acids. CDR3 DNA: TGTGCCAGCAGCCGAGACACCGGGACAGGGATCTCCTACGAGCAGTACTTC. Amino acid sequence: CASSRDTGTGISYEQYF.

The J gene is TRBJ2-5, the V gene TRBV29-1, with a weak D call TRBD2 (6 bases). V lost 6 bases and J lost 4, with 12 bases in between. This CDR3 region has 12 residues. Germline CDR1 reads SQVTM; CDR2 reads ANQGSEA. The CDR3 DNA is TGCAGCGTGGGCGGGACCTCAGAGACCCAGTACTTC. It specifies CSVGGTSETQYF.

The rearrangement joins TRBV6-1 to TRBJ2-3; D call uncertain. Looked up from germline, CDR1 is MNHNS and CDR2 is SASEGT. There are 13 residues in the CDR3. Trimming pared 6 bases from V and 4 bases from J, leaving 11 bases between. This chain's CDR3 is CASSSPASDTQYF. The CDR3 region has the DNA TGTGCCAGCAGCTCCCCCGCTTCAGATACGCAGTATTTT.

The rearrangement joins TRBV11-2 to TRBJ2-7; 8 nucleotides align to TRBD2. J was trimmed by 2 bases and V by 2 bases; bases with no gene match: 5. The CDR3 consists of 15 residues. The germline V gene has CDR1 SGHAT and CDR2 FQNNGV. In DNA form, the CDR3 reads TGTGCCAGCAGCTTACTTTCGGGACTAGCCTACGAGCAGTACTTC. It yields the protein CASSLLSGLAYEQYF.

This chain joins TRBV6-8 and TRBJ2-2, with D possibly being TRBD2 (6 bases). V dropped 7 bases and J dropped 5 bases, with 23 bases sitting between them. From germline, CDR1 is MNHGY and CDR2 SAAAGT. The CDR3 extends over 17 amino acids. As DNA, the CDR3 is TGTGCCAGCAAAAAGGGACCGGGGGTCCCGGAGACCGGGGAGCTGTTTTTT. Protein sequence: CASKKGPGVPETGELFF.